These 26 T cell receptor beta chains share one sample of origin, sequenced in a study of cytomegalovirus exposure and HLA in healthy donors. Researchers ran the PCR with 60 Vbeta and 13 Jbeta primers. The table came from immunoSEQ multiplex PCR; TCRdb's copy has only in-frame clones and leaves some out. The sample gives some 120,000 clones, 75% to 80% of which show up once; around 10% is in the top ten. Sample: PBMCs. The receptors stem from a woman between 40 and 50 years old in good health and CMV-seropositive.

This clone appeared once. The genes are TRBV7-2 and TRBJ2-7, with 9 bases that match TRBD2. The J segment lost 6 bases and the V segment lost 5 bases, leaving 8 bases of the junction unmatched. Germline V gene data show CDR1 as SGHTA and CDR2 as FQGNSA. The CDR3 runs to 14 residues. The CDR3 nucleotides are TGTGCCAGCAGCCCGGGACTAGCCCCCTCCGAGCAGTACTTC. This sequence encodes CASSPGLAPSEQYF.

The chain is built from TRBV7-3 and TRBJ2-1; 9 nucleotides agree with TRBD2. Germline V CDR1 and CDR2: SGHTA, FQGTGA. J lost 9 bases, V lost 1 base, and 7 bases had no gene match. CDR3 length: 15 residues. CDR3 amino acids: CASSLRRGGVSEQFF. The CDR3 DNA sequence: TGTGCCAGCAGCTTAAGGCGGGGGGGAGTTAGTGAGCAGTTCTTC.

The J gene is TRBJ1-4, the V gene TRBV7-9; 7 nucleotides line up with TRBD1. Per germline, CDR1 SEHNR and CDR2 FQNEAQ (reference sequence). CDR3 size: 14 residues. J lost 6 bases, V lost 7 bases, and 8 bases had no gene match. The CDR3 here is CASTPTGTYEKLFF. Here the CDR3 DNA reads TGTGCCAGCACCCCGACAGGGACTTATGAAAAACTGTTTTTT.

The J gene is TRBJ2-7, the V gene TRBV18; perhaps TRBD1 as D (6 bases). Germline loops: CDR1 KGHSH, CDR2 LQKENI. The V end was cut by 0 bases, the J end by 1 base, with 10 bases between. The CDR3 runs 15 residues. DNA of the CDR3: TGTGCCAGCTCACCACCATCAGGGGAATCCTACGAGCAGTACTTC. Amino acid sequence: CASSPPSGESYEQYF. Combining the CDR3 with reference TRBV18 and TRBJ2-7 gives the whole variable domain NAGVMQNPRHLVRRRGQEARLRCSPMKGHSHVYWYRQLPEEGLKFMVYLQKENIIDESGMPKERFSAEFPKEGPSILRIQQVVRGDSAAYFCASSPPSGESYEQYFGPGTRLTVT.

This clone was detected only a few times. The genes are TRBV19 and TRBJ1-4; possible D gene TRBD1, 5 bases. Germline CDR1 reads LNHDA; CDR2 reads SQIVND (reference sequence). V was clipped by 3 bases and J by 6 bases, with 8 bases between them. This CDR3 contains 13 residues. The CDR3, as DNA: TGTGCCAGTAGTATCGGCAGGGATGAAAAACTGTTTTTT. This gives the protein CASSIGRDEKLFF.

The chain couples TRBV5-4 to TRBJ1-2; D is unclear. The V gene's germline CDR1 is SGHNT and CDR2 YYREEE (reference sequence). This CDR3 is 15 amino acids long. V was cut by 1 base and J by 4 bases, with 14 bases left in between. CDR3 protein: CASSLPGSLSYGYTF. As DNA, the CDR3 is TGTGCCAGCAGCTTGCCCGGGTCACTAAGCTATGGCTACACCTTC.

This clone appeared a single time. Here the CDR3 reads CASSPRGLNTEAFF. The CDR3 DNA follows: TGTGCCAGCAGCCCCAGAGGGTTGAACACTGAAGCTTTCTTT. The V and J genes are TRBV11-2 and TRBJ1-1, with unresolved D. The CDR3 length is 14 residues. The germline CDR1 and CDR2 sequences are SGHAT and FQNNGV. Trimming took off 5 bases at V and 0 bases at J, with 10 bases between the two ends.

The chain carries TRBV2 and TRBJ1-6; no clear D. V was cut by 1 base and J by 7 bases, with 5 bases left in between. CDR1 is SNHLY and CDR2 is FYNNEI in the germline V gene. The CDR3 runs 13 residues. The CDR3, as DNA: TGTGCCAGCAGTGAAGGGCCAAATTCACCCCTCCACTTT. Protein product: CASSEGPNSPLHF. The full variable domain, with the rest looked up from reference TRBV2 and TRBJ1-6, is EPEVTQTPSHQVTQMGQEVILRCVPISNHLYFYWYRQILGQKVEFLVSFYNNEISEKSEIFDDQFSVERPDGSNFTLKIRSTKLEDSAMYFCASSEGPNSPLHFGNGTRLTVT.

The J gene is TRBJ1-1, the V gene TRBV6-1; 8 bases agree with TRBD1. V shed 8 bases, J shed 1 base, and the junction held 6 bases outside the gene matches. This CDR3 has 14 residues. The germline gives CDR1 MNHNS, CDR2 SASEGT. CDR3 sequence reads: CASSPDRANTEAFF. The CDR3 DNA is TGTGCCAGCTCCCCGGACAGGGCGAACACTGAAGCTTTCTTT.

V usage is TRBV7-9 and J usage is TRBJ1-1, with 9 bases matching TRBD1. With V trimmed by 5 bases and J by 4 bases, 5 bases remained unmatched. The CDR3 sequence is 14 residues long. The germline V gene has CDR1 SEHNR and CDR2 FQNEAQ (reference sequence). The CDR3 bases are TGTGCCAGCAGCCAAAACAGGGGGCTCACTGAAGCTTTCTTT. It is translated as CASSQNRGLTEAFF.

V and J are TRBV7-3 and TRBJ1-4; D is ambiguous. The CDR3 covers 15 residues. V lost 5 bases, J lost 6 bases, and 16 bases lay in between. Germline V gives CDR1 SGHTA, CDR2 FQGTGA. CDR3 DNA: TGTGCCAGCAGCCAACGGGGAGGGATGGATGAAAAACTGTTTTTT. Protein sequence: CASSQRGGMDEKLFF.

The CDR3 DNA is TGTGCCAGCCTCTTAACAGGGTCTAAGAATTCACCCCTCCACTTT. Translating it yields CASLLTGSKNSPLHF. The rearrangement joins TRBV27 to TRBJ1-6, with D possibly being TRBD1 (6 bases). V lost 8 bases and J lost 7, with 18 bases in between. Germline CDR1 is MNHEY and CDR2 is SMNVEV (reference sequence). There are 15 residues in the CDR3.

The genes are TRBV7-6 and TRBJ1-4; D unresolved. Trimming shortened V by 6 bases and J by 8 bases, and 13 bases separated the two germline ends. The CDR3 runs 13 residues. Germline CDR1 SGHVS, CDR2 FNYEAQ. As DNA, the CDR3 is TGTGCCAGCAGTTCCTGGAGGGTCGAAAAACTGTTTTTT. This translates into CASSSWRVEKLFF. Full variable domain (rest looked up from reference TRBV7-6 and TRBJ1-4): GAGVSQSPRYKVTKRGQDVALRCDPISGHVSLYWYRQALGQGPEFLTYFNYEAQQDKSGLPNDRFSAERPEGSISTLTIQRTEQRDSAMYRCASSSWRVEKLFFGSGTQLSVL.

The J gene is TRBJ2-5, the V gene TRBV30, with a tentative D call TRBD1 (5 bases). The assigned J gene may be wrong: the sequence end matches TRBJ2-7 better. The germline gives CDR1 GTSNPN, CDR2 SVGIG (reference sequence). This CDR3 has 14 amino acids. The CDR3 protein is CAWSFPIRAYEQYF. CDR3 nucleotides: TGTGCCTGGAGCTTCCCTATCAGGGCCTACGAGCAGTACTTC.

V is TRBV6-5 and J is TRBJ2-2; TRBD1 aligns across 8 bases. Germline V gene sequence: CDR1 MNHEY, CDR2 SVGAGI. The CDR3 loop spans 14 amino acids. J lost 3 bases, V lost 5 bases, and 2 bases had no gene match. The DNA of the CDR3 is TGTGCCAGCAGTCGACAGGGGTACACCGGGGAGCTGTTTTTT. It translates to CASSRQGYTGELFF.

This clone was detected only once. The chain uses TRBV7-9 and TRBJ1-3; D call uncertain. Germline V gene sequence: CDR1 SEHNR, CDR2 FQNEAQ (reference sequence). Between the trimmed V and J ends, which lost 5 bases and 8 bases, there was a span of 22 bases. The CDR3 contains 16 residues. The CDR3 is CASSTLAGPTEHTIYF. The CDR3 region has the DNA TGTGCCAGCAGCACCCTTGCAGGCCCGACGGAACACACCATATATTTT.

CDR3 DNA sequence: TGTGCCATCAGTGAGTCGAAAGGGGGAAACACTGAAGCTTTCTTT. It encodes CAISESKGGNTEAFF. This sequence joins TRBV10-3 and TRBJ1-1; possible D gene TRBD1, 6 bases. V gave up 0 bases and J gave up 2 bases, with 10 bases separating them. The length of the CDR3 is 15 residues. In germline, CDR1 is ENHRY, CDR2 SYGVKD.

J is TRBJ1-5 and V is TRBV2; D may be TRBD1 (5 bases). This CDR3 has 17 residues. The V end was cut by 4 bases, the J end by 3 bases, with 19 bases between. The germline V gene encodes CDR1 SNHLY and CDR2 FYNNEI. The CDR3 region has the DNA TGTGCCAGCAGTGGGGCCCCGGGGGAGCTCAACAATCAGCCCCAGCATTTT. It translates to CASSGAPGELNNQPQHF. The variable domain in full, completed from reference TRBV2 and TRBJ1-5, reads EPEVTQTPSHQVTQMGQEVILRCVPISNHLYFYWYRQILGQKVEFLVSFYNNEISEKSEIFDDQFSVERPDGSNFTLKIRSTKLEDSAMYFCASSGAPGELNNQPQHFGDGTRLSIL.

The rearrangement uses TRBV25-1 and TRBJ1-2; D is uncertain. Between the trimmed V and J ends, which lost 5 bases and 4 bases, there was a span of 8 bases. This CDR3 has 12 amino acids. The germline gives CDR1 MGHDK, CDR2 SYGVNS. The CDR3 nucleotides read TGTGCCAGCAGTACAGCTTTCTATGGCTACACCTTC. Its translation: CASSTAFYGYTF.

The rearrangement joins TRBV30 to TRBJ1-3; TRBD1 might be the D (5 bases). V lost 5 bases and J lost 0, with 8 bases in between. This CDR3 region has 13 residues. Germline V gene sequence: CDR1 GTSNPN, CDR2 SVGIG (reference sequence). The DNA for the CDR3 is TGTGCCTGGCAGGGAAACTCTGGAAACACCATATATTTT. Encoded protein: CAWQGNSGNTIYF.

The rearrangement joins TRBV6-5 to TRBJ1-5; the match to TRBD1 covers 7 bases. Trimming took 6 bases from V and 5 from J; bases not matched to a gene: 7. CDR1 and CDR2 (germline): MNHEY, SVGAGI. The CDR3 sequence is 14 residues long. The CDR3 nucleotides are TGTGCCAGCAGCCTTAGACAGGGCCATCAGCCCCAGCATTTT. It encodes CASSLRQGHQPQHF.

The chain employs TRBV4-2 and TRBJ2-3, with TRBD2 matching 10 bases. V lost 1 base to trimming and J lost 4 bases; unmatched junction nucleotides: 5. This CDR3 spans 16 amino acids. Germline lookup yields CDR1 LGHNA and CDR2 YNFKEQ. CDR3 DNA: TGTGCCAGCAGCCAAGGGAGCGGGGGGGGGTCAGATACGCAGTATTTT. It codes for CASSQGSGGGSDTQYF.

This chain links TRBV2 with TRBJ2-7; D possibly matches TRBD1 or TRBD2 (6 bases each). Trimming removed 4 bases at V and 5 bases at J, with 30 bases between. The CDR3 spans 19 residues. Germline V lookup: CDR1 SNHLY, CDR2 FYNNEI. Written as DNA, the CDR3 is TGTGCCAGCAGTGTAGCGGATTACGTTGGGGGCCCCTCGGGGAACGAGCAGTACTTC. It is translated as CASSVADYVGGPSGNEQYF.

The CDR3, as DNA: TGTGCCATCAAAAGTCAGGACAGCTCCACAGATACGCAGTATTTT. This sequence encodes CAIKSQDSSTDTQYF. This sequence joins TRBV10-3 and TRBJ2-3; a weak D match, TRBD1 (6 bases). V was shortened by 7 bases and J by 2 bases, with 16 bases between the two germline ends. This CDR3 is 15 amino acids long. Germline V gene sequence: CDR1 ENHRY, CDR2 SYGVKD.

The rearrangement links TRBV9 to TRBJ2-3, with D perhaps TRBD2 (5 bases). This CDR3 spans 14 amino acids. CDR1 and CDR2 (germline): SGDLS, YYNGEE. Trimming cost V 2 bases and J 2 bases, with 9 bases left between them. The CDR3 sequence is CASSVDLVTDTQYF. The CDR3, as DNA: TGTGCCAGCAGCGTGGACTTGGTCACAGATACGCAGTATTTT.

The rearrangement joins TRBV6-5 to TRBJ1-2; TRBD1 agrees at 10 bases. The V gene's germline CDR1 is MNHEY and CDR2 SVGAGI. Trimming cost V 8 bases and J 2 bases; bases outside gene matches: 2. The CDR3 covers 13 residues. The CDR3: CASGTGENYGYTF. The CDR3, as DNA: TGTGCCAGCGGGACAGGGGAAAACTATGGCTACACCTTC.